The 2 T cell receptor beta chains below come from one sample, sequenced in a study of sequential checkpoint blockade in melanoma. Treatment described: randomized to nivolumab then ipilimumab (arm A) or the reverse (arm B). The table came from immunoSEQ multiplex PCR; TCRdb's copy has only in-frame clones and leaves some out. The sample holds 20,000 to 25,000 clones, about four fifths seen once. This specimen was CD8+ T cells sorted from blood (inferred from file names), taken from a patient given nivolumab and ipilimumab in sequence. All receptors come from a human donor with melanoma.

This clone was seen more than once but under ten times. V is TRBV2 and J is TRBJ2-2, with D perhaps matching TRBD2 (5 bases). Per the germline V gene, CDR1 is SNHLY and CDR2 is FYNNEI. The CDR3 has 14 residues. Between the trimmed V and J ends, which lost 7 bases and 4 bases, there was a span of 13 bases. CDR3 in amino acids: CASKWETITGELFF. CDR3 bases: TGTGCCAGCAAGTGGGAGACAATCACCGGGGAGCTGTTTTTT.

The chain has TRBV7-9 and TRBJ2-7; D uncertain. The CDR3 covers 14 residues. Germline V gives CDR1 SEHNR, CDR2 FQNEAQ (reference sequence). The V gene lost 1 base and the J gene lost 0 bases, with 7 bases spanning the gap. The CDR3 DNA is TGTGCCAGCAGCTTAGGGGCCCTCTCCTACGAGCAGTACTTC. As protein: CASSLGALSYEQYF.